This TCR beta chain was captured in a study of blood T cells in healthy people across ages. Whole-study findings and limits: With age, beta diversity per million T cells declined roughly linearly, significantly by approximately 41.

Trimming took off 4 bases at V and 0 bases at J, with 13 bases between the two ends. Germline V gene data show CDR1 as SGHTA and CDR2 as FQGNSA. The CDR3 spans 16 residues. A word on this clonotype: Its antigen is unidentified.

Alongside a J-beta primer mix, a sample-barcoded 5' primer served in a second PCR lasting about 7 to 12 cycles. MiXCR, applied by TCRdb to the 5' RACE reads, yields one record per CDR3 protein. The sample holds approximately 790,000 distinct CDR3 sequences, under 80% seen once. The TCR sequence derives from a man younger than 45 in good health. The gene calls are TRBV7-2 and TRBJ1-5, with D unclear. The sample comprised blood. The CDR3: CASSSGQGYSNQPQHF. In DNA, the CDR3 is TGTGCCAGCAGCTCCGGCCAAGGTTATAGCAATCAGCCCCAGCATTTT.